Listed below are T cell receptor beta chains from one sample, sequenced in a study of T cell changes during pregnancy in multiple sclerosis. This table comes from immunoSEQ multiplex PCR, and its TCRdb copy is limited to in-frame clones, with some not included. The data show about 72,000 clones, 91% seen once. The sequenced sample was peripheral blood, obtained in the third trimester of pregnancy. All receptors derive from a female donor in good health, enrolled as a control in a pregnancy study. Both conserved end residues are part of each CDR3. A D gene is named only where the DNA matches it firmly. Rows may omit the clone size; those that give it use once, few, many or a size class.

CDR3aa	CDR3nt	j_gene	d_gene	v_gene	abundance
CASSAGGWETQYF	TGTGCCAGCAGTGCGGGGGGGTGGGAGACCCAGTACTTC	TRBJ2-5	TRBD2	TRBV27	-
CASSWGTQKAFF	TGTGCCAGCAGCTGGGGGACACAAAAAGCTTTCTTT	TRBJ1-1	-	TRBV5-4	few
CASSPKGSSNQPQHF	TGTGCCAGCAGTCCTAAGGGGTCTAGCAATCAGCCCCAGCATTTT	TRBJ1-5	-	TRBV28	-
CASSFSGTDTQYF	TGTGCCAGCAGCTTTTCCGGCACAGATACGCAGTATTTT	TRBJ2-3	-	TRBV11-2	-
CASSYGETGGPETF	TGTGCCAGCAGTTACGGGGAGACAGGGGGTCCGGAGACCTTC	TRBJ1-2	TRBD1	TRBV6-5	few
CASSIPTGSEETQYF	TGTGCCAGCAGCATACCGACAGGCAGTGAAGAGACCCAGTACTTC	TRBJ2-5	-	TRBV5-6	-
CASPADYTGELFF	TGTGCCAGCCCAGCGGATTACACCGGGGAGCTGTTTTTT	TRBJ2-2	-	TRBV7-2	once
CASSYQVNTEAFF	TGTGCCAGCAGCTACCAGGTGAACACTGAAGCTTTCTTT	TRBJ1-1	-	TRBV6-4	-
CASSSRAGASNQPQHF	TGTGCCAGCAGTTCCCGGGCAGGGGCCAGCAATCAGCCCCAGCATTTT	TRBJ1-5	-	TRBV27	-
CASSLGGRRDTQYF	TGTGCCAGCAGCTTAGGAGGTAGGCGAGATACGCAGTATTTT	TRBJ2-3	-	TRBV11-2	once
CASSSRGLAGGYNSPLHF	TGTGCCAGCAGCTCCCGGGGACTTGCAGGAGGCTATAATTCACCCCTCCACTTT	TRBJ1-6	-	TRBV7-2	-
CASSLDKGQMNTEAFF	TGCGCCAGCAGCTTAGACAAGGGACAGATGAACACTGAAGCTTTCTTT	TRBJ1-1	TRBD1	TRBV5-1	-
CASSTRQGWYEQYF	TGCGCCAGCAGCACCCGACAGGGATGGTACGAGCAGTACTTC	TRBJ2-7	TRBD1	TRBV5-1	-
CASSPRDSWTDEQFF	TGCGCCAGCAGCCCCCGGGACTCCTGGACCGATGAGCAGTTCTTC	TRBJ2-1	-	TRBV4-1	-
CASSIEAGGSYNEQFF	TGTGCCAGTAGTATAGAAGCGGGGGGTTCCTACAATGAGCAGTTCTTC	TRBJ2-1	TRBD2	TRBV19	once
CASRRDRATGELFF	TGTGCCAGCAGACGGGACAGGGCCACCGGGGAGCTGTTTTTT	TRBJ2-2	TRBD1	TRBV28	-
CASGEGVNTEAFF	TGCGCCAGCGGCGAAGGGGTAAACACTGAAGCTTTCTTT	TRBJ1-1	-	TRBV5-1	-
CASSLARQAYEQYF	TGTGCCAGCAGCTTAGCTCGCCAGGCCTACGAGCAGTACTTC	TRBJ2-7	-	TRBV7-2	-
CASSLSRGRTEAFF	TGTGCCAGCAGTTTATCCCGGGGGAGGACTGAAGCTTTCTTT	TRBJ1-1	-	TRBV28	-
CASSPGTGGTEAFF	TGCGCCAGCAGTCCCGGGACAGGGGGCACTGAAGCTTTCTTT	TRBJ1-1	TRBD1	TRBV10-2	-
CASTGRGELNTGELFF	TGTGCCAGCACCGGACGGGGGGAGCTGAACACCGGGGAGCTGTTTTTT	TRBJ2-2	TRBD2	TRBV5-4	-
CASSPILNRDYGYTF	TGTGCCAGCTCACCGATTTTGAACAGGGACTATGGCTACACCTTC	TRBJ1-2	-	TRBV18	-
CAWSPAGRALDLWKAFF	TGTGCCTGGAGTCCCGCCGGGAGGGCGTTGGACCTCTGGAAAGCTTTCTTT	TRBJ1-1	-	TRBV30	-
CASSFQGRHGDEQYF	TGTGCCAGCAGCTTCCAAGGTCGCCACGGGGACGAGCAGTACTTC	TRBJ2-7	-	TRBV7-8	-
CASSSPRGTGFDEQYF	TGCGCCAGCAGCTCTCCTAGGGGGACAGGGTTCGACGAGCAGTACTTC	TRBJ2-7	TRBD1	TRBV5-1	few
CASAVTGIFSGNTIYF	TGTGCCAGCGCCGTGACAGGGATTTTCTCTGGAAACACCATATATTTT	TRBJ1-3	TRBD1	TRBV18	-
CASSAVAVSGANVLTF	TGTGCCAGCAGCGCGGTTGCAGTGTCTGGGGCCAACGTCCTGACTTTC	TRBJ2-6	-	TRBV5-6	-
CATKDSDSNQPQHF	TGTGCCACCAAGGACAGCGATAGCAATCAGCCCCAGCATTTT	TRBJ1-5	-	TRBV19	-
CASSRASGYNEQFF	TGTGCCAGCAGCCGGGCTAGCGGATACAATGAGCAGTTCTTC	TRBJ2-1	TRBD2	TRBV11-3	once